This T cell receptor beta chain was observed in a study of CD8 T cells in Susac syndrome. In the case of this clonotype: Its target is not known.

The authors sequenced TCR beta from blood CD8+ and CD4+ T cells. Trimming left V 0 bases short and J 5 bases short, with 12 bases between. CDR3 length equals 14 residues. The germline V gene encodes CDR1 SGHRS and CDR2 YFSETQ. Study-level findings and limits: In its TCR sequencing and HLA analysis, the study acknowledged that the number of individuals was relatively small.

Random hexamers served to reverse transcribe about 0.5 to 1 ug RNA. TCR beta CDR3 was amplified by immunoSEQ multiplex PCR. This amplification extended across 54 Vbeta and 13 Jbeta segments. Each CDR3 protein is one row after TCRdb ran MiXCR on the immunoSEQ multiplex PCR reads. The table shows fewer than 150,000 distinct CDR3 sequences, with 90% to 95% occurring only once. V usage is TRBV5-1 and J usage is TRBJ2-7; possibly TRBD2 for D (7 bases). The sample taken for sequencing was CD8+ T cells from PBMCs. This receptor was identified in a human donor with multiple sclerosis. The CDR3, as DNA: TGCGCCAGCAGCTTGGGCGGGGGCTTCGACGAGCAGTACTTC. Protein product: CASSLGGGFDEQYF.